Each of the 19 T cell receptor beta chains below was sequenced from the same sample in a study of blood T cell repertoires in COVID-19 (dated by TCRdb to 2020 to 2021). Preparation of the library involved the immunoSEQ multiplex PCR assay. As stored in TCRdb, this immuneACCESS dataset retains in-frame rearrangements with V and J assigned. A fraction of the clones does not appear; measured against another copy, unresolved V genes explain less than half of the discrepancy, and the remainder lacks a known reason. The sample table records fewer than 450,000 clones; roughly 91% of these occur just once. About 1.1% of the sample rests with the top ten. Sequenced sample: PBMCs or T cells enriched from blood (not recorded which). These receptors all stem from a woman under 30 who had recovered from COVID-19.

The chain joins TRBV24-1 to TRBJ2-1, with D tentatively TRBD2 (5 bases). V lost 4 bases, J lost 0 bases, and 18 bases lay in between. The CDR3 has 18 amino acids. Germline CDR1 KGHDR, CDR2 SFDVKD. CDR3 nucleotides: TGTGCCACCAGTGAGTCGACATGGGCGGGTAGCTCCTACAATGAGCAGTTCTTC. Translation: CATSESTWAGSSYNEQFF.

The chain links TRBV19 to TRBJ1-1; possible D gene TRBD1, 5 bases. The CDR3 runs 15 residues. Trimming cost V 3 bases and J 6 bases, with 17 bases left between them. CDR1 is LNHDA, CDR2 SQIVND, per germline (reference sequence). CDR3 nucleotide sequence: TGTGCCAGTAGTATTACACGGGAGGGCAGGGCTGAAGCTTTCTTT. Protein sequence: CASSITREGRAEAFF. Drawing the rest from reference TRBV19 and TRBJ1-1, the complete variable domain is DGGITQSPKYLFRKEGQNVTLSCEQNLNHDAMYWYRQDPGQGLRLIYYSQIVNDFQKGDIAEGYSVSREKKESFPLTVTSAQKNPTAFYLCASSITREGRAEAFFGQGTRLTVV.

The rearrangement links TRBV11-2 to TRBJ1-5, with 7 bases lining up with TRBD1. The V gene's germline CDR1 is SGHAT and CDR2 FQNNGV. J was trimmed by 2 bases and V by 1 base; bases with no gene match: 8. CDR3 length: 17 amino acids. The CDR3 here is CASSLGGGARGNQPQHF. For the CDR3, the DNA is TGTGCCAGCAGCTTAGGAGGGGGCGCGAGGGGCAATCAGCCCCAGCATTTT.

The chain recombines TRBV4-1 with TRBJ1-4; D call uncertain. The CDR3 consists of 15 residues. V lost 0 bases and J 0 bases, leaving 5 bases between the germline ends. CDR1 is MGHRA and CDR2 is YSYEKL in the germline V gene. The DNA for the CDR3 is TGCGCCAGCAGCCAAGATCCCTCAACTAATGAAAAACTGTTTTTT. It specifies CASSQDPSTNEKLFF.

This chain joins TRBV2 and TRBJ2-1, with TRBD1 matching 7 bases. V lost 6 bases to trimming and J lost 4 bases; unmatched junction nucleotides: 9. Germline V gives CDR1 SNHLY, CDR2 FYNNEI. The CDR3 extends over 15 amino acids. The CDR3 is CASSGDRWVYNEQFF. In DNA, the CDR3 is TGTGCCAGCAGCGGGGACAGATGGGTATACAATGAGCAGTTCTTC.

V usage is TRBV19 and J usage is TRBJ2-1; D is perhaps TRBD2 (6 bases). Per germline, CDR1 LNHDA and CDR2 SQIVND (reference sequence). V was clipped by 3 bases and J by 6 bases, with 18 bases between them. This CDR3 has 16 amino acids. The CDR3 DNA follows: TGTGCCAGTAGTATCGCCGGGACTCTAGTAGGCAATGAGCAGTTCTTC. Translation gives CASSIAGTLVGNEQFF. Full variable domain (remainder filled in from reference TRBV19 and TRBJ2-1): DGGITQSPKYLFRKEGQNVTLSCEQNLNHDAMYWYRQDPGQGLRLIYYSQIVNDFQKGDIAEGYSVSREKKESFPLTVTSAQKNPTAFYLCASSIAGTLVGNEQFFGPGTRLTVL.

V and J are TRBV15 and TRBJ1-1, with D possibly TRBD1 on 5 matching bases. Germline CDR1 LNHNV, CDR2 YYDKDF (reference sequence). The CDR3 is 16 residues long. V lost 1 base to trimming and J lost 4 bases, with 16 bases between them. CDR3 in DNA: TGTGCCACCAGCAGAGTGGGGACTAGGGATAGCACTGAAGCTTTCTTT. As protein: CATSRVGTRDSTEAFF.

This clone appeared a single time. This chain joins TRBV30 and TRBJ2-5, with D possibly matching TRBD2 (7 bases). The CDR3 has 14 amino acids. Between the trimmed V and J ends, which lost 0 bases and 8 bases, there was a span of 16 bases. Germline assignment: CDR1 GTSNPN and CDR2 SVGIG (reference sequence). This chain's CDR3 is CAWSVPGGLATQYF. The DNA for the CDR3 is TGTGCCTGGAGTGTACCCGGGGGGCTGGCAACCCAGTACTTC.

The chain has TRBV19 and TRBJ1-6; D not certain. The CDR3 has 14 amino acids. Trimming stripped 4 bases from V and 7 bases from J, with 11 bases between. In germline, CDR1 is LNHDA, CDR2 SQIVND (reference sequence). In nucleotides, the CDR3 is TGTGCCAGTAGTAATGATGCCCTAAATTCACCCCTCCACTTT. Translating it yields CASSNDALNSPLHF. Combining the CDR3 with reference TRBV19 and TRBJ1-6 gives the whole variable domain DGGITQSPKYLFRKEGQNVTLSCEQNLNHDAMYWYRQDPGQGLRLIYYSQIVNDFQKGDIAEGYSVSREKKESFPLTVTSAQKNPTAFYLCASSNDALNSPLHFGNGTRLTVT.

CDR3 loop: CASSPRGWENEKLFF. The DNA of the CDR3 is TGTGCCAGTAGTCCCCGAGGGTGGGAGAATGAAAAACTGTTTTTT. The rearrangement joins TRBV19 to TRBJ1-4, with D uncertain. Germline V gene data show CDR1 as LNHDA and CDR2 as SQIVND (reference sequence). This CDR3 spans 15 amino acids. Trimming took 5 bases from V and 5 from J, leaving 15 bases between them.

This chain joins TRBV6-2 or TRBV6-3 and TRBJ2-2, with 7 positions matching TRBD1. Germline-derived CDR1 and CDR2 are MNHEY and SVGEGT. CDR3 length: 17 residues. The V and J ends lost 2 bases and 6 bases, in that order; junction bases with no gene match: 12. The CDR3 region is CASSYLLGQPLAGELFF. The CDR3 coding sequence is TGTGCCAGCAGTTACCTGTTGGGACAGCCCCTTGCCGGGGAGCTGTTTTTT.

V gene TRBV5-1 combines with J gene TRBJ1-2, with D unclear. Germline-derived CDR1 and CDR2 are SGHRS and YFSETQ. This CDR3 contains 13 residues. The V end lost 4 bases, the J end lost 8 bases, and 15 bases lay between the germline ends. CDR3 DNA: TGCGCCAGCAGCGTGTCGAGAGAGCGGGGCTACACCTTC. Its translation: CASSVSRERGYTF.

This chain links TRBV12-3 or TRBV12-4 with TRBJ2-5; D possibly corresponds to TRBD1 (6 bases). Trimming cost V 5 bases and J 9 bases, with 16 bases left between them. The CDR3 is 13 amino acids. The CDR3: CASSEVPGEPQYF. The CDR3 DNA reads as TGTGCCAGCAGTGAGGTCCCAGGGGAGCCCCAGTACTTC.

CDR3 protein: CASSSGVKNTEAFF. CDR3 DNA: TGTGCCAGCAGCTCGGGGGTGAAGAACACTGAAGCTTTCTTT. The chain employs TRBV5-4 and TRBJ1-1; possibly TRBD1 for D (5 bases). The CDR3 runs 14 residues. The ends were cut back, 3 bases at V and 1 base at J, with 10 bases in the middle. CDR1 SGHNT and CDR2 YYREEE come from the germline V gene (reference sequence). Supplemented by reference TRBV5-4 and TRBJ1-1, the full variable domain reads ETGVTQSPTHLIKTRGQQVTLRCSSQSGHNTVSWYQQALGQGPQFIFQYYREEENGRGNFPPRFSGLQFPNYSSELNVNALELDDSALYLCASSSGVKNTEAFFGQGTRLTVV.

The V call is TRBV7-2, the J call TRBJ1-5; D is undetermined. This CDR3 has 17 residues. V was cut by 5 bases and J by 5 bases, with 22 bases left in between. The germline CDR1 and CDR2 sequences are SGHTA and FQGNSA. CDR3 bases: TGTGCCAGCAGCCCCCCGGCAGGCCACCCTGGGTATCAGCCCCAGCATTTT. It is translated as CASSPPAGHPGYQPQHF.

This chain connects TRBV27 to TRBJ2-1; D is uncertain. The CDR3 runs to 15 residues. Trimming removed 4 bases from V and 7 bases from J, with 17 bases in between. Germline-derived CDR1 and CDR2 are MNHEY and SMNVEV (reference sequence). In DNA, the CDR3 is TGTGCCAGCAGTTATGTCTTGGGCCCCCGGAATGAGCAGTTCTTC. Protein sequence: CASSYVLGPRNEQFF.

This chain connects TRBV13 to TRBJ2-2, with D possibly TRBD1 on 6 matching bases. Germline CDR1 PRHDT, CDR2 FYEKMQ (reference sequence). Trimming removed 1 base at V and 2 bases at J, with 11 bases between. This CDR3 contains 16 residues. CDR3 loop: CASSLDPGQNTGELFF. CDR3 coding DNA: TGTGCCAGCAGCTTAGATCCGGGACAAAACACCGGGGAGCTGTTTTTT.

V gene TRBV5-1 combines with J gene TRBJ2-3; D is perhaps TRBD2 (6 bases). The CDR3 totals 15 residues. Germline V gene sequence: CDR1 SGHRS, CDR2 YFSETQ. The V end was cut by 4 bases, the J end by 2 bases, with 14 bases between. CDR3 coding DNA: TGCGCCAGCAGCCTGGAGGAGGGAAACACAGATACGCAGTATTTT. Protein product: CASSLEEGNTDTQYF.

This sequence joins TRBV5-1 and TRBJ1-2; D perhaps matches TRBD1 (6 bases). This CDR3 has 15 residues. CDR1 is SGHRS, CDR2 YFSETQ, per germline. V lost 4 bases and J 2 bases, leaving 15 bases between the germline ends. CDR3 region: CASSPPQGSNYGYTF. As DNA, the CDR3 is TGCGCCAGCAGCCCACCACAGGGATCCAACTATGGCTACACCTTC. The full variable domain, completed using reference TRBV5-1 and TRBJ1-2, is KAGVTQTPRYLIKTRGQQVTLSCSPISGHRSVSWYQQTPGQGLQFLFEYFSETQRNKGNFPGRFSGRQFSNSRSEMNVSTLELGDSALYLCASSPPQGSNYGYTFGSGTRLTVV.